The clone carrying this T cell receptor beta chain was picked up a small number of times. Its antigen is undetermined. Combining a sample-barcoded 5' primer with a J-beta primer mix, a second PCR ran for about 6 to 11 cycles. TCRdb re-called the 5' RACE reads through MiXCR, storing one row per CDR3 protein. This sample has roughly 800,000 distinct CDR3 sequences; more than 45% occur once, and the top ten carry over 20%. Germline lookup yields CDR1 SQVTM and CDR2 ANQGSEA. With 7 bases removed from V and 6 bases from J, the gap between germline ends came to 16 bases. The CDR3 totals 13 residues. This specimen belongs to a study of blood T cells in healthy people across ages. Study-level points and caveats: Among long-lived donors, naive CD4+ cells were more numerous and diversity higher than in aged donors. CMV status of donors was not determined, possibly confounding expanded clonotype changes. Naive and antigen-experienced cells could not be conclusively compared, given unsorted PBMCs.

Sequencing was done on a sample of blood. The rearrangement links TRBV29-1 to TRBJ2-1; possible D gene TRBD2, 6 bases. This TCR was sampled from a man aged 25-40 years in good health. The DNA of the CDR3 is TGCAGCGGACTGAGGAGGGCCTCCAATGAGCAGTTCTTC. Translating gives CSGLRRASNEQFF.